This T cell receptor (beta chain) was captured in a study of tumor-infiltrating lymphocytes in primary liver carcinoma. Findings and limits, study-wide: Tumor-adjacent and tumor-blood pairs shared less of their repertoires than tumor region pairs shared.

The CDR3 loop spans 15 amino acids. TCR beta cDNA came from roughly 0.45 ug total RNA, primed with a constant-region primer. Slightly modified ARM-PCR, run as three nested multiplex PCR rounds, produced the TCR beta libraries. Forward primers for TRBV1-TRBV30 and a C-beta reverse primer served the first two PCR rounds, at 10 cycles each. Each CDR3 protein gets one entry after TCRdb re-called the multiplex PCR reads with MiXCR. The sample has 95,000 to 150,000 distinct CDR3 sequences; roughly 70% are singletons. Concerning this clonotype: Its antigen is undetermined. The junction shows a germline mismatch at one end, possibly a read error.

Co-extraction of RNA and DNA was performed on about 19-30 mg of unsorted bulk tissue. The chain uses TRBV12-3 or TRBV12-4 and TRBJ1-4; D may be TRBD1 (6 bases). Sequencing was done on a sample of tumor-adjacent normal liver tissue. The receptor comes from a woman aged 55-75 years with primary liver carcinoma and hepatitis B virus infection. The CDR3 coding sequence is TGTACCAGCAGTTTTCATGGGGAGGGGGGTGAAAGACTGTTTTTT. It specifies CTSSFHGEGGERLFF.